Detailed here is one T cell receptor beta chain. Its specificity is unknown. This sample stems from a study of cytomegalovirus exposure and HLA in healthy donors. Findings and caveats of the study: The classifier reportedly diagnosed cytomegalovirus status with high sensitivity and specificity. Information on immune exposure was restricted to one variable (CMV serostatus).

The CDR3 extends over 14 amino acids. The germline gives CDR1 LNHDA, CDR2 SQIVND (reference sequence). V shed 4 bases and J 1 base; nucleotides not matched to a gene: 0. Both 60 Vbeta primers and 13 Jbeta primers went into the PCR. Produced via immunoSEQ multiplex PCR; TCRdb's table is partial and in-frame only. The data hold around 150,000 clones, with about 80% observed a single time. The sequence derives from a woman aged 45-65 years in good health and CMV-seronegative. The V gene is TRBV19, the J gene TRBJ2-2; TRBD1 matches at 7 bases. The sequencing sample was made of PBMCs. The chain's CDR3 is CASSRDRNTGELFF. In DNA, the CDR3 is TGTGCCAGTAGTAGGGACAGGAACACCGGGGAGCTGTTTTTT.